A single sample is the source of the 28 T cell receptor beta chains below, sequenced in a study of T cell changes during pregnancy in multiple sclerosis. Libraries were prepared by immunoSEQ multiplex PCR; TCRdb keeps only in-frame clonotypes and omits some of them. The sample comprises about 69,000 clones, approximately 86% of which are singletons, and about 3% rests with the top ten. This specimen consisted of peripheral blood, obtained before pregnancy. The receptors come from a female donor with multiple sclerosis, enrolled in a pregnancy study.

V and J are TRBV5-1 and TRBJ1-5; tentatively, D is TRBD1 (5 bases). Germline values: CDR1 SGHRS, CDR2 YFSETQ. V was clipped by 2 bases and J by 4 bases, with 22 bases between them. The CDR3 is 18 residues long. Here the CDR3 reads CASSFRPGGILANQPQHF. The CDR3 DNA reads TGCGCCAGCAGCTTCCGTCCCGGGGGTATATTGGCAAATCAGCCCCAGCATTTT.

This clone was counted once. V usage is TRBV25-1 and J usage is TRBJ2-2, with D tentatively TRBD1 (6 bases). Per the germline V gene, CDR1 is MGHDK and CDR2 is SYGVNS. This CDR3 contains 14 residues. Trimming pared 2 bases from V and 3 bases from J, leaving 7 bases between. In DNA form, the CDR3 reads TGTGCCAGCAGTGAAGGACAGCACACCGGGGAGCTGTTTTTT. Protein sequence: CASSEGQHTGELFF.

J is TRBJ2-7 and V is TRBV5-1; 10 nucleotides match TRBD2. CDR3 length: 15 amino acids. The V gene end was trimmed by 4 bases and the J gene end by 2 bases; junction bases not matched to a gene: 6. Germline CDR1 and CDR2: SGHRS and YFSETQ. For the CDR3, the DNA is TGCGCCAGCAGCCGGTTAGGGACTAGCGCCTACGAGCAGTACTTC. As protein: CASSRLGTSAYEQYF.

The chain carries TRBV13 and TRBJ1-4; D is unclear. Germline V gene sequence: CDR1 PRHDT, CDR2 FYEKMQ (reference sequence). This CDR3 is built from 16 residues. V lost 0 bases to trimming and J lost 7 bases, with 15 bases between them. DNA of the CDR3: TGTGCCAGCAGCTTAGGCCTCCGGGTGCTAGGTGAAAAACTGTTTTTT. Residues: CASSLGLRVLGEKLFF. The full variable domain, in which reference TRBV13 and TRBJ1-4 provide the parts outside the CDR3, is AAGVIQSPRHLIKEKRETATLKCYPIPRHDTVYWYQQGPGQDPQFLISFYEKMQSDKGSIPDRFSAQQFSDYHSELNMSSLELGDSALYFCASSLGLRVLGEKLFFGSGTQLSVL.

V gene TRBV11-3 combines with J gene TRBJ2-1; maybe TRBD2 (6 bases). Trimming stripped 6 bases from V and 7 bases from J, with 13 bases between. The CDR3 has 13 amino acids. Germline-derived CDR1 and CDR2 are SGHNT and YENEEA. The CDR3 sequence: CASSQRRGNEQFF. DNA for the CDR3: TGTGCCAGCAGTCAAAGGAGGGGTAATGAGCAGTTCTTC.

The J gene is TRBJ2-7, the V gene TRBV14, with D possibly being TRBD1 (5 bases). Trimming pared 4 bases from V and 4 bases from J, leaving 17 bases between. Germline lookup yields CDR1 SGHDN and CDR2 FVKESK. This CDR3 is 15 amino acids long. The CDR3 spells CASSPRGPGLYEQYF. The CDR3 nucleotides are TGTGCCAGCAGCCCGAGAGGCCCAGGGTTGTACGAGCAGTACTTC. Filled out from reference TRBV14 and TRBJ2-7, the complete variable domain reads EAGVTQFPSHSVIEKGQTVTLRCDPISGHDNLYWYRRVMGKEIKFLLHFVKESKQDESGMPNNRFLAERTGGTYSTLKVQPAELEDSGVYFCASSPRGPGLYEQYFGPGTRLTVT.

This chain connects TRBV7-2 to TRBJ2-2, with D perhaps matching TRBD2 (5 bases). Germline lookup yields CDR1 SGHTA and CDR2 FQGNSA. This CDR3 has 15 residues. With 5 bases removed from V and 6 bases from J, the gap between germline ends came to 16 bases. In nucleotides, the CDR3 is TGTGCCAGCAGCCCTCGGCCGGGGTTGGCCGGGGAGCTGTTTTTT. It encodes CASSPRPGLAGELFF.

This chain connects TRBV18 to TRBJ2-1, with D maybe TRBD1 (5 bases). The CDR3 spans 16 residues. Trimming left V 0 bases short and J 0 bases short, with 9 bases between. Germline loops: CDR1 KGHSH, CDR2 LQKENI. CDR3 sequence reads: CASSPPQGSSYNEQFF. The CDR3 DNA follows: TGTGCCAGCTCACCACCCCAGGGAAGCTCCTACAATGAGCAGTTCTTC.

The chain uses TRBV28 and TRBJ1-1; weak D call: TRBD1 (6 bases). The CDR3 length is 14 residues. Germline loops: CDR1 MDHEN, CDR2 SYDVKM. Trimming pared 6 bases from V and 0 bases from J, leaving 11 bases between. DNA of the CDR3: TGTGCCAGCAGCGCAGGGGTTATGAACACTGAAGCTTTCTTT. It is translated as CASSAGVMNTEAFF.

The chain combines TRBV5-1 with TRBJ2-7; D call uncertain. The CDR3 is made up of 14 amino acids. The germline V and J ends were trimmed by 8 bases and 2 bases, with 17 bases remaining between them. Per the germline V gene, CDR1 is SGHRS and CDR2 is YFSETQ. The CDR3 here is CASSFVVSAYEQYF. The CDR3 coding sequence is TGCGCCAGTTCCTTCGTGGTGTCGGCCTACGAGCAGTACTTC.

The gene calls are TRBV6-5 and TRBJ1-1; no clear D gene. Trimming stripped 10 bases from V and 6 bases from J, with 18 bases between. This CDR3 contains 13 residues. Germline V CDR1 and CDR2: MNHEY, SVGAGI. CDR3 sequence (DNA): TGTGCCACCTTTCTCCCGACATTGTCTGAAGCTTTCTTT. Translating gives CATFLPTLSEAFF.

The table lists this clone with a count of one. V gene TRBV2 combines with J gene TRBJ2-7; 10 bases line up with TRBD1. Germline assignment: CDR1 SNHLY and CDR2 FYNNEI. V shed 5 bases and J 7 bases; nucleotides not matched to a gene: 8. CDR3 length: 14 residues. CDR3 nucleotides: TGTGCCAGCAGTAAGGACAGGGGGGCCGAGGAGCAGTACTTC. Its protein is CASSKDRGAEEQYF.

This chain links TRBV5-1 with TRBJ2-3, with TRBD1 matching over 9 bases. This CDR3 has 14 residues. CDR1 is SGHRS, CDR2 YFSETQ, per germline. With 6 bases clipped from V and 7 bases from J, the junction kept 9 bases outside the gene matches. DNA for the CDR3: TGCGCCAGCAATCGACAGGGGGATGGAAATACGCAGTATTTT. This sequence encodes CASNRQGDGNTQYF.

This CDR3 is CASGRQGANEQFF. DNA for the CDR3: TGTGCTAGTGGCCGACAGGGGGCAAATGAGCAGTTCTTC. The gene calls are TRBV12-5 and TRBJ2-1, with 10 bases lining up with TRBD1. CDR3 length: 13 amino acids. V shed 6 bases and J 7 bases; nucleotides not matched to a gene: 3. Germline CDR1 LGHNT, CDR2 FRNRAP.

V and J are TRBV30 and TRBJ2-3; D possibly corresponds to TRBD2 (5 bases). The CDR3 totals 13 residues. The ends were cut back, 6 bases at V and 2 bases at J, with 12 bases in the middle. The germline gives CDR1 GTSNPN, CDR2 SVGIG (reference sequence). CDR3 sequence: CACVERITDTQYF. In DNA, the CDR3 is TGTGCCTGTGTAGAGCGGATCACAGATACGCAGTATTTT.

The chain uses TRBV10-1 and TRBJ2-7; 11 nucleotides match TRBD1. With 8 bases clipped from V and 6 bases from J, the junction kept 3 bases outside the gene matches. There are 12 residues in the CDR3. Per the germline V gene, CDR1 is WNHNN and CDR2 is SYGVQD (reference sequence). CDR3 residues: CASGQGAFEQYF. The CDR3 DNA is TGCGCCAGCGGACAGGGGGCGTTCGAGCAGTACTTC.

The chain combines TRBV6-1 with TRBJ1-1, with D hard to call. Germline CDR1 and CDR2: MNHNS and SASEGT. This CDR3 contains 13 residues. V was pared by 7 bases and J by 4 bases, with 13 bases between. CDR3: CASTRSEGTEAFF. DNA of the CDR3: TGTGCCAGCACAAGGTCTGAGGGCACTGAAGCTTTCTTT.

The chain recombines TRBV19 with TRBJ2-7; perhaps TRBD1 as D (5 bases). The CDR3 loop spans 15 amino acids. Trimming shortened V by 6 bases and J by 3 bases, and 18 bases separated the two germline ends. In germline, CDR1 is LNHDA, CDR2 SQIVND (reference sequence). CDR3: CASSPGAGPHYEQYF. The DNA of the CDR3 is TGTGCCAGTAGCCCCGGCGCAGGGCCCCACTACGAGCAGTACTTC.

The gene calls are TRBV19 and TRBJ2-7, with 7 nucleotides matching TRBD1. Per the germline V gene, CDR1 is LNHDA and CDR2 is SQIVND (reference sequence). J lost 3 bases, V lost 3 bases, and 8 bases had no gene match. There are 15 residues in the CDR3. CDR3 in amino acids: CASSMLPGQSYEQYF. The CDR3 DNA reads TGTGCCAGTAGTATGTTACCGGGACAGAGCTACGAGCAGTACTTC.

This chain connects TRBV2 to TRBJ2-7; TRBD1 matches 7 bases. The CDR3 contains 15 residues. The V and J ends lost 4 bases and 0 bases, in that order; junction bases with no gene match: 6. Looked up from germline, CDR1 is SNHLY and CDR2 is FYNNEI. The CDR3 nucleotides read TGTGCCAGCAGTGGGACAGGAAGTCCCTCCTACGAGCAGTACTTC. Translated, it gives CASSGTGSPSYEQYF.

The chain couples TRBV5-6 to TRBJ1-2; D gene unclear. The CDR3 runs 16 residues. With 1 base removed from V and 4 bases from J, the gap between germline ends came to 17 bases. Germline CDR1 and CDR2: SGHDT and YYEEEE. CDR3 DNA sequence: TGTGCCAGCAGCTTGAGGGAGGCCGGACGGCTCTATGGCTACACCTTC. The encoded protein is CASSLREAGRLYGYTF. The variable domain in full, completed from reference TRBV5-6 and TRBJ1-2, reads DAGVTQSPTHLIKTRGQQVTLRCSPKSGHDTVSWYQQALGQGPQFIFQYYEEEERQRGNFPDRFSGHQFPNYSSELNVNALLLGDSALYLCASSLREAGRLYGYTFGSGTRLTVV.

The chain is built from TRBV19 and TRBJ1-2; weak D call: TRBD1 (6 bases). This CDR3 is built from 15 residues. Germline assignment: CDR1 LNHDA and CDR2 SQIVND (reference sequence). V dropped 4 bases and J dropped 2 bases, with 14 bases sitting between them. CDR3 region: CASSTPTTGNYGYTF. CDR3 nucleotides: TGTGCCAGTAGTACTCCAACGACAGGCAACTATGGCTACACCTTC.

This clone was detected only once. The gene calls are TRBV9 and TRBJ2-7, with D tentatively TRBD1 (6 bases). The germline V gene encodes CDR1 SGDLS and CDR2 YYNGEE. V was pared by 3 bases and J by 7 bases, with 17 bases between. The CDR3 contains 14 residues. This chain's CDR3 is CASSDRDTGWEQYF. DNA of the CDR3: TGTGCCAGCAGCGATAGGGACACCGGTTGGGAGCAGTACTTC.

The chain joins TRBV30 to TRBJ2-2, with D maybe TRBD1 (6 bases). Germline-derived CDR1 and CDR2 are GTSNPN and SVGIG (reference sequence). V was trimmed by 0 bases and J by 6 bases, leaving 14 bases between them. This CDR3 has 15 residues. CDR3 loop: CAWSVGAGASGELFF. As DNA, the CDR3 is TGTGCCTGGAGTGTAGGGGCAGGGGCGTCCGGGGAGCTGTTTTTT. The entire variable domain, with the rest obtained from reference TRBV30 and TRBJ2-2, is as follows: SQTIHQWPATLVQPVGSPLSLECTVEGTSNPNLYWYRQAAGRGLQLLFYSVGIGQISSEVPQNLSASRPQDRQFILSSKKLLLSDSGFYLCAWSVGAGASGELFFGEGSRLTVL.

The chain has TRBV5-1 and TRBJ1-5; a weak D match, TRBD1 (6 bases). The CDR3 spans 14 residues. The germline V gene encodes CDR1 SGHRS and CDR2 YFSETQ. Trimming shortened V by 4 bases and J by 5 bases, and 13 bases separated the two germline ends. For the CDR3, the DNA is TGCGCCAGCAGCGTGAATGGACAGCATCAGCCCCAGCATTTT. This codes for CASSVNGQHQPQHF.

The J gene is TRBJ2-7, the V gene TRBV18, with D possibly being TRBD1 (6 bases). The germline CDR1 and CDR2 sequences are KGHSH and LQKENI. The CDR3 is 17 amino acids. V lost 3 bases and J 3 bases, leaving 21 bases between the germline ends. As DNA, the CDR3 is TGTGCCAGCTCACCTACAGTATATCAGAGGGGACACTACGAGCAGTACTTC. It codes for CASSPTVYQRGHYEQYF.

This rearrangement joins TRBV2 to TRBJ1-2; 9 bases map to TRBD1. This CDR3 contains 13 residues. Germline V CDR1 and CDR2: SNHLY, FYNNEI. V was pared by 7 bases and J by 4 bases, with 4 bases of the junction left unmatched. The CDR3 bases are TGTGCCAGCAAAGGGACAGGGCCCTATGGCTACACCTTC. It yields the protein CASKGTGPYGYTF.

This sequence joins TRBV29-1 and TRBJ2-4; 8 bases line up with TRBD1. CDR1 and CDR2 (germline): SQVTM, ANQGSEA. This CDR3 spans 12 amino acids. After removal of 6 bases from V and 6 bases from J, the junction contained 4 bases not matched to a gene. The CDR3 here is CSVWQGANIQYF. The CDR3 nucleotides are TGCAGCGTCTGGCAGGGGGCAAACATTCAGTACTTC.